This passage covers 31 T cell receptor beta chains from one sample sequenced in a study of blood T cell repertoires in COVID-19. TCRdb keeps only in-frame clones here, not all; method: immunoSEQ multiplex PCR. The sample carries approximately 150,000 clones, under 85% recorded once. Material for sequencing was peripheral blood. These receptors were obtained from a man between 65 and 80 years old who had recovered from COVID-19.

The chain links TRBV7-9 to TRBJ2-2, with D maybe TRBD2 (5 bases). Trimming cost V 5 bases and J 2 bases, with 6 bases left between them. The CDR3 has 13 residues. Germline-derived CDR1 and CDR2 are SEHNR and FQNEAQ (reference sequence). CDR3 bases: TGTGCCAGCAGCCCTAGCAACACCGGGGAGCTGTTTTTT. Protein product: CASSPSNTGELFF.

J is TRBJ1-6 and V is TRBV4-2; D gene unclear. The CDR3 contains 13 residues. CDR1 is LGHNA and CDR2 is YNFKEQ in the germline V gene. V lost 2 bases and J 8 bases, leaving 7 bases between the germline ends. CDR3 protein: CASSQLEDSPLHF. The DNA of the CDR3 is TGTGCCAGCAGCCAACTCGAGGATTCACCCCTCCACTTT.

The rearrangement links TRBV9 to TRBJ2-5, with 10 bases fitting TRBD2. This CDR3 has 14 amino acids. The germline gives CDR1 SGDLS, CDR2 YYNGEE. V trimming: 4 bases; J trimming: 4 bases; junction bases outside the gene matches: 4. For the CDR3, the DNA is TGTGCCAGCAGCTCCAGGACTAGCGGAGAGACCCAGTACTTC. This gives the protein CASSSRTSGETQYF. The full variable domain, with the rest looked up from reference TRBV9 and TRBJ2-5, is DSGVTQTPKHLITATGQRVTLRCSPRSGDLSVYWYQQSLDQGLQFLIQYYNGEERAKGNILERFSAQQFPDLHSELNLSSLELGDSALYFCASSSRTSGETQYFGPGTRLLVL.

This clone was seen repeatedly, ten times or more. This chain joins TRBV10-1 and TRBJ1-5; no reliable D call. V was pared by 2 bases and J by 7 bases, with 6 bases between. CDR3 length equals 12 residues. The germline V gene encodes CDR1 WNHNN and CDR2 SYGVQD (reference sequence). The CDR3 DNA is TGCGCCAGCAGTGAGGCAGGACAGCCCCAGCATTTT. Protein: CASSEAGQPQHF.

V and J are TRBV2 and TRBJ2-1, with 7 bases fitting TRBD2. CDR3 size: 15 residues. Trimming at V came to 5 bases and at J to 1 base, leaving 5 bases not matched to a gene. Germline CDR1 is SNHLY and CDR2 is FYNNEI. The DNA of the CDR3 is TGTGCCAGCAGTTCTACAGCGGGATCCTACAATGAGCAGTTCTTC. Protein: CASSSTAGSYNEQFF. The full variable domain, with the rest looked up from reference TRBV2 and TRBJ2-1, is EPEVTQTPSHQVTQMGQEVILRCVPISNHLYFYWYRQILGQKVEFLVSFYNNEISEKSEIFDDQFSVERPDGSNFTLKIRSTKLEDSAMYFCASSSTAGSYNEQFFGPGTRLTVL.

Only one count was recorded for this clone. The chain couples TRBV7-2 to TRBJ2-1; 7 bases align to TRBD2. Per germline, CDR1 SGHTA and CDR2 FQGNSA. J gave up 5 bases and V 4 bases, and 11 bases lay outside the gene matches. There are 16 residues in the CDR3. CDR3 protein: CASSSQWDYLDNEQFF. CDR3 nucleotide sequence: TGTGCCAGCAGCTCCCAGTGGGACTACCTCGACAATGAGCAGTTCTTC.

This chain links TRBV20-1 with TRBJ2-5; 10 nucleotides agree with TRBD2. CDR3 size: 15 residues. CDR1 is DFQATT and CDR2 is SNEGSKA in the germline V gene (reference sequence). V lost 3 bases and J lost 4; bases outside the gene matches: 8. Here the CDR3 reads CSASRVAGGVETQYF. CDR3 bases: TGCAGTGCTAGTCGGGTAGCGGGAGGTGTAGAGACCCAGTACTTC.

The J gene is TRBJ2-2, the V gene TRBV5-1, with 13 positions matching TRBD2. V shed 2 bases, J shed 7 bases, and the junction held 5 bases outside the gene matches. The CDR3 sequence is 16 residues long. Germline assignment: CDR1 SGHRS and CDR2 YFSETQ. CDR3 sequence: CASSLTSGRAGGELFF. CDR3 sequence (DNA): TGCGCCAGCAGCTTAACTAGCGGGAGGGCTGGCGGGGAGCTGTTTTTT.

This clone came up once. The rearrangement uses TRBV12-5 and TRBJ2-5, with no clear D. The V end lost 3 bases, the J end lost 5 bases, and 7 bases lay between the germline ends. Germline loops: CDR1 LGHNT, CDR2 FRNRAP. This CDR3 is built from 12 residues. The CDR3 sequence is CASGFGVETQYF. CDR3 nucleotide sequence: TGTGCTAGTGGTTTCGGTGTGGAGACCCAGTACTTC.

The CDR3 loop reads CASSSLRGSAHNEQFF. DNA for the CDR3: TGTGCCAGCAGTTCCCTCCGGGGTAGCGCCCACAATGAGCAGTTCTTC. The J gene is TRBJ2-1, the V gene TRBV6-6, with D possibly TRBD2 on 5 matching bases. The CDR3 contains 16 residues. Germline CDR1 is MNHNY and CDR2 is SVGAGI (reference sequence). V gave up 4 bases and J gave up 5 bases, with 18 bases separating them.

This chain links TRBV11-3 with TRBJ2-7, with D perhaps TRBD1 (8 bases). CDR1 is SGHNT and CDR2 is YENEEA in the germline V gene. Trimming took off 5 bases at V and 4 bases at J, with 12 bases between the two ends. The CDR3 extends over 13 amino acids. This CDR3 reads CASSVQGGYEQYF. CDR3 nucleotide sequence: TGTGCCAGCAGCGTACAGGGGGGGTACGAGCAGTACTTC.

The CDR3 here is CASSGSSGRHQETQYF. CDR3 bases: TGCGCCAGCAGTGGTAGTAGCGGGAGACACCAAGAGACCCAGTACTTC. This chain connects TRBV10-1 to TRBJ2-5, with TRBD2 matching over 9 bases. V dropped 4 bases and J dropped 0; count of bases not matched to a gene: 6. Germline CDR1 reads WNHNN; CDR2 reads SYGVQD (reference sequence). The CDR3 runs 16 residues.

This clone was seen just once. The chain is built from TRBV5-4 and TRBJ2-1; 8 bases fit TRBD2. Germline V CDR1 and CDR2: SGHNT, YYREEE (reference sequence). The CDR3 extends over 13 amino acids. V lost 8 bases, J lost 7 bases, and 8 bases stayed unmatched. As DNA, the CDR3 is TGTGCCAGTTCTATGGGACTAGGGAATGAGCAGTTCTTC. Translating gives CASSMGLGNEQFF. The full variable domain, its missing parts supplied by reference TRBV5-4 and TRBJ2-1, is ETGVTQSPTHLIKTRGQQVTLRCSSQSGHNTVSWYQQALGQGPQFIFQYYREEENGRGNFPPRFSGLQFPNYSSELNVNALELDDSALYLCASSMGLGNEQFFGPGTRLTVL.

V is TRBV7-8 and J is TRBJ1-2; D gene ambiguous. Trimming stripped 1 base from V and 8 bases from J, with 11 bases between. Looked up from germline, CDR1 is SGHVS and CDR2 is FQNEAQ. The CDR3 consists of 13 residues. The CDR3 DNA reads TGTGCCAGCAGCTTAGGCGAGGCGCGGGGCTACACCTTC. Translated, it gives CASSLGEARGYTF.

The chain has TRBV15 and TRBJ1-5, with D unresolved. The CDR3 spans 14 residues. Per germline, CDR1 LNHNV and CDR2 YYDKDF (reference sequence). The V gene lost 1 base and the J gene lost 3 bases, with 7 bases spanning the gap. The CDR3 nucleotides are TGTGCCACCAGCAGAGCCCAGATCAATCAGCCCCAGCATTTT. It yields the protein CATSRAQINQPQHF.

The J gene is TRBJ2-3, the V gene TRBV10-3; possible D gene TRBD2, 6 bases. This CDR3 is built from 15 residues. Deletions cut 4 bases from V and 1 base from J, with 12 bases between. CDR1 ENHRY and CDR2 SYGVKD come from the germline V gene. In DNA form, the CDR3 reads TGTGCCATCAGTGGGGCGGGATCTGGCACAGATACGCAGTATTTT. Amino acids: CAISGAGSGTDTQYF.

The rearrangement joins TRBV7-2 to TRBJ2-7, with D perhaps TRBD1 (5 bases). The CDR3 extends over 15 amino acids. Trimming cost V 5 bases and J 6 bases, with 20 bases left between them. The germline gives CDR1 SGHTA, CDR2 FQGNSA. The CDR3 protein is CASSERQSLSGEQYF. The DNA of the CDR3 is TGTGCCAGCAGCGAAAGACAGTCCCTCTCAGGCGAGCAGTACTTC.

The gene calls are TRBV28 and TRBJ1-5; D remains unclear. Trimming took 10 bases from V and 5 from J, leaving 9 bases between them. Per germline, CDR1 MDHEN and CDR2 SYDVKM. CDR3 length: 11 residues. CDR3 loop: CATSSDQPQHF. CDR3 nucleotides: TGTGCCACATCTTCGGATCAGCCCCAGCATTTT.

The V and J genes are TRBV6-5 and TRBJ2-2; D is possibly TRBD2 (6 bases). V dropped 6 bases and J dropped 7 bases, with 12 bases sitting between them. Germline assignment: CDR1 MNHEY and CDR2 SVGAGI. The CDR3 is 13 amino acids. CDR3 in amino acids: CASRAPGVGELFF. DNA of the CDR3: TGTGCCAGCAGAGCGCCGGGAGTCGGGGAGCTGTTTTTT.

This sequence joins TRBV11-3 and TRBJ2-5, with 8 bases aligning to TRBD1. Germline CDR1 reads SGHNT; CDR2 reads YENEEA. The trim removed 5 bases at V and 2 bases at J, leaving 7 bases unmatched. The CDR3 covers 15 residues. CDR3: CASSARTGIQETQYF. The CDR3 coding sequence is TGTGCCAGCAGCGCTCGGACAGGGATTCAAGAGACCCAGTACTTC.

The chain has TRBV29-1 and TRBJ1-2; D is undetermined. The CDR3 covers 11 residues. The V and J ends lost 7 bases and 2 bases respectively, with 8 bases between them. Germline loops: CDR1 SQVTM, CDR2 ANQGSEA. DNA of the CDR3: TGCAGCGCTGAGGAGAACTATGGCTACACCTTC. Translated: CSAEENYGYTF.

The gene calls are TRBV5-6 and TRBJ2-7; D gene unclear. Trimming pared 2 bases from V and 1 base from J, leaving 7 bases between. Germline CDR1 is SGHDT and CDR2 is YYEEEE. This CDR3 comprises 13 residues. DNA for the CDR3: TGTGCCAGCAGCTTTGTACAGTCCTACGAGCAGTACTTC. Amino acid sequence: CASSFVQSYEQYF.

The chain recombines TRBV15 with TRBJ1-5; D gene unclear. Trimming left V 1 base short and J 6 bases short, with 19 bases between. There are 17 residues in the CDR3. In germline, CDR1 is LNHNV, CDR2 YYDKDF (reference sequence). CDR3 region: CATSRATTANRGQPQHF. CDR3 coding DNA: TGTGCCACCAGCAGAGCTACGACCGCGAACCGGGGTCAGCCCCAGCATTTT.

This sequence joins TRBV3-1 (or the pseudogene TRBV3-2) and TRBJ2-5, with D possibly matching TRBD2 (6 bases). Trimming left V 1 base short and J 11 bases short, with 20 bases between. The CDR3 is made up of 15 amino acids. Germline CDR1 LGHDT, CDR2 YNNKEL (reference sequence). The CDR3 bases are TGTGCCAGCAGCCAAGCTCGGGGGACGAGATCACGACAGTACTTC. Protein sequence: CASSQARGTRSRQYF.

CDR3 bases: TGCGCCAGCAGCTCCGGGACTAGCGGGAGGCAGTACAATGAGCAGTTCTTC. Amino acids: CASSSGTSGRQYNEQFF. The rearrangement links TRBV5-1 to TRBJ2-1; 15 bases match TRBD2. Trimming took 3 bases from V and 4 from J; bases not matched to a gene: 5. Germline assignment: CDR1 SGHRS and CDR2 YFSETQ. The CDR3 length is 17 residues.

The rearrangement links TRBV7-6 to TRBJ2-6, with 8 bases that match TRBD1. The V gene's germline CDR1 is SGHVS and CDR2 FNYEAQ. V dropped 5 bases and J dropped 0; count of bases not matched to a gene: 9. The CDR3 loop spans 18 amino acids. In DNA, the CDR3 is TGTGCCAGCAGCGCCACGACAGGGGTCGGCTCTGGGGCCAACGTCCTGACTTTC. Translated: CASSATTGVGSGANVLTF.

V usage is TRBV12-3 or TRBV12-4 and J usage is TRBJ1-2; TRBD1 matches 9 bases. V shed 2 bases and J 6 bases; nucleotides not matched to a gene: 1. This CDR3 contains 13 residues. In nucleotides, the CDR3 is TGTGCCAGCAGTTTAAACAGGGGGCATGGCTACACCTTC. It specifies CASSLNRGHGYTF.

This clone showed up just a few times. The CDR3 region has the DNA TGTGCCAGCAGGGCGGGGACTAATGAAAAACTGTTTTTT. This codes for CASRAGTNEKLFF. This chain links TRBV5-4 with TRBJ1-4; D unclear. With 5 bases removed from V and 2 bases from J, the gap between germline ends came to 7 bases. This CDR3 is 13 amino acids long. Germline CDR1 and CDR2: SGHNT and YYREEE (reference sequence). The whole variable domain, filled in from reference TRBV5-4 and TRBJ1-4, reads ETGVTQSPTHLIKTRGQQVTLRCSSQSGHNTVSWYQQALGQGPQFIFQYYREEENGRGNFPPRFSGLQFPNYSSELNVNALELDDSALYLCASRAGTNEKLFFGSGTQLSVL.

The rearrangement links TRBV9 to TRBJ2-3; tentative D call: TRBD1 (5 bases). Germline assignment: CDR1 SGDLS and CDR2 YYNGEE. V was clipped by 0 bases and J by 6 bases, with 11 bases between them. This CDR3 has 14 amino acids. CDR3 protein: CASSVGTNRDTQYF. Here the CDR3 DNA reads TGTGCCAGCAGCGTAGGGACGAACAGGGATACGCAGTATTTT. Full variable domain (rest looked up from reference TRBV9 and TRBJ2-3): DSGVTQTPKHLITATGQRVTLRCSPRSGDLSVYWYQQSLDQGLQFLIQYYNGEERAKGNILERFSAQQFPDLHSELNLSSLELGDSALYFCASSVGTNRDTQYFGPGTRLTVL.

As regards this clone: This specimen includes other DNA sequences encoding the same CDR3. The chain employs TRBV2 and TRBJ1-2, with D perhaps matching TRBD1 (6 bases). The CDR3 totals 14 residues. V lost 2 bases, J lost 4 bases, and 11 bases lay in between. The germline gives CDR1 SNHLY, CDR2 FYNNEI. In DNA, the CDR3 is TGTGCCAGCAGTGAAAGTAGGGGGTCCTATGGCTACACCTTC. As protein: CASSESRGSYGYTF.

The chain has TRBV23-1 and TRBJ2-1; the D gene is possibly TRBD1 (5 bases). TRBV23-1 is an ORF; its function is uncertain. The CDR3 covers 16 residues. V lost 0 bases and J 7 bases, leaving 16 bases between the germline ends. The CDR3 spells CASSQSRQQEWNEQFF. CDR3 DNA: TGCGCCAGCAGTCAATCTAGGCAACAGGAGTGGAATGAGCAGTTCTTC.